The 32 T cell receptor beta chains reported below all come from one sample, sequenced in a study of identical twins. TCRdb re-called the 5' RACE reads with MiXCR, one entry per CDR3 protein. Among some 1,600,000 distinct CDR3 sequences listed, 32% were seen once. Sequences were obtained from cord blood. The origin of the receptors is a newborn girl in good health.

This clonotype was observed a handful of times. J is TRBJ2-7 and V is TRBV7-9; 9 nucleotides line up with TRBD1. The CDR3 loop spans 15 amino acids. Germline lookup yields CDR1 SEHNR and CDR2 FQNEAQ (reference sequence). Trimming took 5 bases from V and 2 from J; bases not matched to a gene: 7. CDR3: CASSIHRDRAYEQYF. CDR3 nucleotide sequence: TGTGCCAGCAGCATACACCGGGACAGGGCCTACGAGCAGTACTTC.

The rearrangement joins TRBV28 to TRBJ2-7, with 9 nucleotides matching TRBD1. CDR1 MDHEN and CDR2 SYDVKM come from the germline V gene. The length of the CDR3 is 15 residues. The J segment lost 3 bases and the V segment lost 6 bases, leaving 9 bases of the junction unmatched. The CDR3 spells CASRTGGGKVYEQYF. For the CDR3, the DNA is TGTGCCAGCAGGACAGGGGGAGGGAAAGTCTACGAGCAGTACTTC.

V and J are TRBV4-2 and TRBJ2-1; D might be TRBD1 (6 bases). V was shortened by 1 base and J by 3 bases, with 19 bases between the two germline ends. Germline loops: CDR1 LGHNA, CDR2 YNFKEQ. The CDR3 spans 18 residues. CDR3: CASSQARPSGTNYNEQFF. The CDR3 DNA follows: TGTGCCAGCAGCCAAGCCCGACCTTCCGGGACAAACTACAATGAGCAGTTCTTC.

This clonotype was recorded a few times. CDR3 nucleotides: TGTGCCAGCAGTTTAATGGGCAGGGAACAGACCCAGTACTTC. Translation gives CASSLMGREQTQYF. The rearrangement links TRBV27 to TRBJ2-7; weak D call: TRBD1 (5 bases). The J call may be incorrect, as the DNA end agrees better with TRBJ2-5. The CDR3 contains 14 residues. Germline V lookup: CDR1 MNHEY, CDR2 SMNVEV (reference sequence).

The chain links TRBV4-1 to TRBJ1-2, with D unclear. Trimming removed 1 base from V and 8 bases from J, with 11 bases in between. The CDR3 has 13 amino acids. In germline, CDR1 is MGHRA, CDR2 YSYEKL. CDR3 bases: TGCGCCAGCAGCCAAGTGGGGATTTCCGGCTACACCTTC. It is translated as CASSQVGISGYTF.

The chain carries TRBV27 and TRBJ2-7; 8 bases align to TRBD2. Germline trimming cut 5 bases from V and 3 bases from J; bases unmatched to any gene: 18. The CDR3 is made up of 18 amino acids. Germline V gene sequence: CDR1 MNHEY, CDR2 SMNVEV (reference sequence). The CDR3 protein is CASSKRRTGTRGVYEQYF. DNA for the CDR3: TGTGCCAGCAGTAAAAGGCGAACCGGGACTAGAGGAGTCTACGAGCAGTACTTC.

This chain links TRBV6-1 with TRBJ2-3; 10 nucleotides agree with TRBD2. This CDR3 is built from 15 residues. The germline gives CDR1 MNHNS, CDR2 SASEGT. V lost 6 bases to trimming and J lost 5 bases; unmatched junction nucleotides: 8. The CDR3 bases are TGTGCCAGCAGAAAAACTAGCGGGGCGGGAGATACGCAGTATTTT. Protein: CASRKTSGAGDTQYF.

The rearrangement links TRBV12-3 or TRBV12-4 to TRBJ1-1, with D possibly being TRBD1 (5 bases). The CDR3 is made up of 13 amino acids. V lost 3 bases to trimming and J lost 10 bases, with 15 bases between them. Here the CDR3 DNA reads TGTGCCAGCAGTTTGTTGGCAGGGAGGGGAGCTTTCTTT. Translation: CASSLLAGRGAFF.

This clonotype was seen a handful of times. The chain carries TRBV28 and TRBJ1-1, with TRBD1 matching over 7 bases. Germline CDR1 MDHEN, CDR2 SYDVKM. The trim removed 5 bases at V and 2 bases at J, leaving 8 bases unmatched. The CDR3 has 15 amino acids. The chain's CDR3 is CASSPADRFNTEAFF. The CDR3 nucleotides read TGTGCCAGCAGTCCCGCGGACAGGTTTAACACTGAAGCTTTCTTT.

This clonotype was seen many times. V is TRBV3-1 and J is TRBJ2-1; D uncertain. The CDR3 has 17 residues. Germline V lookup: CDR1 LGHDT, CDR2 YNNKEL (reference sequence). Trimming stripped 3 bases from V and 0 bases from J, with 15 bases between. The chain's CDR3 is CASSQIRLAGSYNEQFF. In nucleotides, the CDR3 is TGTGCCAGCAGCCAGATCAGACTCGCCGGCTCCTACAATGAGCAGTTCTTC.

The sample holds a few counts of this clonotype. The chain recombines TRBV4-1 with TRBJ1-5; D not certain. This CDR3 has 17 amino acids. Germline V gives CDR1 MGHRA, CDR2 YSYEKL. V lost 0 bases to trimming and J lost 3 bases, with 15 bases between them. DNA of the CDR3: TGCGCCAGCAGCCAAGAGATGGGGAACAAGGTCAATCAGCCCCAGCATTTT. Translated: CASSQEMGNKVNQPQHF.

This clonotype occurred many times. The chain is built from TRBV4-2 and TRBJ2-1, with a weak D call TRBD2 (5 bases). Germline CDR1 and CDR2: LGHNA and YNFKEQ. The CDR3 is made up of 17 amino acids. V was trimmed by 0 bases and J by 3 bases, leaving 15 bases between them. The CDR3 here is CASSQEAAGYGYNEQFF. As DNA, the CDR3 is TGTGCCAGCAGCCAAGAAGCGGCAGGATATGGCTACAATGAGCAGTTCTTC.

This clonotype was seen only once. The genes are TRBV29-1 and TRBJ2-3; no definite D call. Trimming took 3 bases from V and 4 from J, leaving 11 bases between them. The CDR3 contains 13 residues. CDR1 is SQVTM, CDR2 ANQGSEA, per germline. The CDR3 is CSVEGPPADTQYF. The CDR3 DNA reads TGCAGCGTTGAGGGCCCTCCGGCAGATACGCAGTATTTT.

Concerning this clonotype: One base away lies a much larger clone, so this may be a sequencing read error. The CDR3 sequence is CASSLLRLGNEQFF. The CDR3 DNA is TGTGCCAGCAGCTTACTACGCCTGGGCAATGAGCAGTTCTTC. The rearrangement joins TRBV11-2 to TRBJ2-1; D not certain. The V gene's germline CDR1 is SGHAT and CDR2 FQNNGV. The CDR3 consists of 14 residues. V was cut by 2 bases and J by 6 bases, with 11 bases left in between. The full variable domain, its missing parts supplied by reference TRBV11-2 and TRBJ2-1, is EAGVAQSPRYKIIEKRQSVAFWCNPISGHATLYWYQQILGQGPKLLIQFQNNGVVDDSQLPKDRFSAERLKGVDSTLKIQPAKLEDSAVYLCASSLLRLGNEQFFGPGTRLTVL.

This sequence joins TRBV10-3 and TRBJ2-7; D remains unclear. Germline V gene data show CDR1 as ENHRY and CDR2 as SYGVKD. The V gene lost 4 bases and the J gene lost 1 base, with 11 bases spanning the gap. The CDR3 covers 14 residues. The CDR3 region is CAISAAQRSYEQYF. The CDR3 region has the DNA TGTGCCATCAGTGCAGCACAACGGTCCTACGAGCAGTACTTC.

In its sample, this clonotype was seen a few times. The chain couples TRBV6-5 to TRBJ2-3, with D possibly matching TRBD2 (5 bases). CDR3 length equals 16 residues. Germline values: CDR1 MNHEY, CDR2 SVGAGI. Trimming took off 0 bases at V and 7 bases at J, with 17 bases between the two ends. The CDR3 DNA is TGTGCCAGCAGTTACTCGCCGAATTCGGAGGCCTATACGCAGTATTTT. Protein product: CASSYSPNSEAYTQYF.

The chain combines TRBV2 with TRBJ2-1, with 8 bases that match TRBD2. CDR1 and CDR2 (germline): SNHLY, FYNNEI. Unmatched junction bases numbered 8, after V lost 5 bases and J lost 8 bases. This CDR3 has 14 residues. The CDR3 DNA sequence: TGTGCCAGCAGTAGCGGGAGCGGTTTCTATGAGCAGTTCTTC. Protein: CASSSGSGFYEQFF.

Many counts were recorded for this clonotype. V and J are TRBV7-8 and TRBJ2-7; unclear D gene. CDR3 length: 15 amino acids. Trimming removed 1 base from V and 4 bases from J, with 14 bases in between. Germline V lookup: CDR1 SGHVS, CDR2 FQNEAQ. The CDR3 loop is CASSLVQVGTYEQYF. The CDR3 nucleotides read TGTGCCAGCAGCTTAGTGCAGGTTGGCACTTACGAGCAGTACTTC.

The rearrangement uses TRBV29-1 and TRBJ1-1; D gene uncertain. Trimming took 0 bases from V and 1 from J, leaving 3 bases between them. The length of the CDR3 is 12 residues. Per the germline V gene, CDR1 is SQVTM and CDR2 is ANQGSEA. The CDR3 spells CSVEEANTEAFF. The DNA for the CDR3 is TGCAGCGTTGAAGAAGCGAACACTGAAGCTTTCTTT.

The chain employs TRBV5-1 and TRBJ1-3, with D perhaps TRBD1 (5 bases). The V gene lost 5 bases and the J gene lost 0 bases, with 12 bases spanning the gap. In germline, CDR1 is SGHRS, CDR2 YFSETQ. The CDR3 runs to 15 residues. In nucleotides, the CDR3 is TGCGCCAGCAGGTCAGGCGGGGCCTCTGGAAACACCATATATTTT. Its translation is CASRSGGASGNTIYF.

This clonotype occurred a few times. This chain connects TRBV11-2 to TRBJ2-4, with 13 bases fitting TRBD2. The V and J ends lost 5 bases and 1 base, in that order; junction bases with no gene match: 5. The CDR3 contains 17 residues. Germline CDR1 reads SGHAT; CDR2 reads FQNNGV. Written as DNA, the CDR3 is TGTGCCAGCAGCCCCCGGACTAGCGGGGGTGCCAAAAACATTCAGTACTTC. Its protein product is CASSPRTSGGAKNIQYF. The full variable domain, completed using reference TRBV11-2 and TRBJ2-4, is EAGVAQSPRYKIIEKRQSVAFWCNPISGHATLYWYQQILGQGPKLLIQFQNNGVVDDSQLPKDRFSAERLKGVDSTLKIQPAKLEDSAVYLCASSPRTSGGAKNIQYFGAGTRLSVL.

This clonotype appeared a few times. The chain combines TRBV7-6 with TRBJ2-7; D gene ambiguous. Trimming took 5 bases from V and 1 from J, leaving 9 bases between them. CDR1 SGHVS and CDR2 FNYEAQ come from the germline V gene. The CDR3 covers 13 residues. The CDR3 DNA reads TGTGCCAGCAGCCACGGCCTGTCCTACGAGCAGTACTTC. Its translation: CASSHGLSYEQYF.

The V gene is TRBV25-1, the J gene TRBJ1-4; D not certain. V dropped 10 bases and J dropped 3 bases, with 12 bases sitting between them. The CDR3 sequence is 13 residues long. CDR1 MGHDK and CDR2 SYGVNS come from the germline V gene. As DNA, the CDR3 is TGTGCCACCCCAAATCAGGCTAATGAAAAACTGTTTTTT. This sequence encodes CATPNQANEKLFF.

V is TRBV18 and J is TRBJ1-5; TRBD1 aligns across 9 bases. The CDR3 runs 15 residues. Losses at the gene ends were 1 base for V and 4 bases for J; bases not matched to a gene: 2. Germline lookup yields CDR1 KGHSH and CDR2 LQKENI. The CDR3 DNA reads TGTGCCAGCTCACCACAACAGGGGGCAAATCAGCCCCAGCATTTT. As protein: CASSPQQGANQPQHF.

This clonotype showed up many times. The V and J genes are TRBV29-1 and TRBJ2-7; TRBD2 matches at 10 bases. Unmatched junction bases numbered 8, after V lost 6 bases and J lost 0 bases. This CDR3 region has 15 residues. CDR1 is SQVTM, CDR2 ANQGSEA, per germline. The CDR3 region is CSVPILAGFSYEQYF. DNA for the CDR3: TGCAGCGTCCCAATACTAGCGGGGTTCTCCTACGAGCAGTACTTC.

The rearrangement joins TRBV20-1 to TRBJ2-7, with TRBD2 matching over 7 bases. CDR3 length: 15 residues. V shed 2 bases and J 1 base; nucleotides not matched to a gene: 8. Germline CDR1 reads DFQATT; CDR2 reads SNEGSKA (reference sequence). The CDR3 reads CSARYVGRASYEQYF. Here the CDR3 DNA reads TGCAGTGCTAGATACGTTGGGAGGGCATCCTACGAGCAGTACTTC.

The DNA for the CDR3 is TGTGCCAGCAGTTTACAGGGGGCTCACACTGAAGCTTTCTTT. Its protein product is CASSLQGAHTEAFF. This rearrangement joins TRBV7-9 to TRBJ1-1; 9 bases are a match to TRBD1. V dropped 6 bases and J dropped 3; count of bases not matched to a gene: 5. CDR1 and CDR2 (germline): SEHNR, FQNEAQ (reference sequence). The CDR3 runs to 14 residues.

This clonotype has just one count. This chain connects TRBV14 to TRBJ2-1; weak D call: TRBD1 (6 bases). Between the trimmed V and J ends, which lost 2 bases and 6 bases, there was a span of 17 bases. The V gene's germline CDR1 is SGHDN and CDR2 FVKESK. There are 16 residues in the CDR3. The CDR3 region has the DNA TGTGCCAGCAGCCAAAAAGGGGGATGGCCGTCCAATGAGCAGTTCTTC. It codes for CASSQKGGWPSNEQFF.

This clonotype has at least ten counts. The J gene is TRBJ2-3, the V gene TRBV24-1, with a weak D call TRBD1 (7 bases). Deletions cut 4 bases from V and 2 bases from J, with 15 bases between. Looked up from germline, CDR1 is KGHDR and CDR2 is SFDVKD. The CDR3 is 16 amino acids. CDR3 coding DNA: TGTGCCACCAGTGAGGCCCAGGGGGGACTCACAGATACGCAGTATTTT. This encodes CATSEAQGGLTDTQYF.

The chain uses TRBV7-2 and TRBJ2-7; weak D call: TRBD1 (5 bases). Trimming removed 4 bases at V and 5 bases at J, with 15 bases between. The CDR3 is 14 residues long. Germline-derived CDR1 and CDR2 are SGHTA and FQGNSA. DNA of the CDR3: TGTGCCAGCAGCTCCCCCGCGCAGGGCCACGAGCAGTACTTC. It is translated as CASSSPAQGHEQYF.

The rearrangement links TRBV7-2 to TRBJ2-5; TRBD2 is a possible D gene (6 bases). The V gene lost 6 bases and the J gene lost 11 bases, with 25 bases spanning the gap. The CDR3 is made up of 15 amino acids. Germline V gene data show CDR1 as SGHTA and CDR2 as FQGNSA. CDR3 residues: CASSLNPLSGQKQYF. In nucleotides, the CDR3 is TGTGCCAGCAGTTTAAATCCTTTAAGCGGGCAAAAGCAGTACTTC.

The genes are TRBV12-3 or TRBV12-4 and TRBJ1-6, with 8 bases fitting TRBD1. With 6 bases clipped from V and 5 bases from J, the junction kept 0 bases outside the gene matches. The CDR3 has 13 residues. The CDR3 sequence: CASSRGHNSPLHF. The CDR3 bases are TGTGCCAGCAGCAGGGGGCATAATTCACCCCTCCACTTT.